The text below deals with one TCR beta chain. This sample was included in a study of blood T cell repertoires in COVID-19. Study as a whole: Acute-phase and convalescent COVID-19 samples originated in the United States, Italy and Spain. From T cells, B-cell-depleted T cells, or PBMCs came the material, which was cDNA or gDNA.

V was trimmed by 2 bases and J by 4 bases, leaving 15 bases between them. The CDR3 length is 16 residues. Looked up from germline, CDR1 is MNHEY and CDR2 is SVGAGI. Original methodology: Estimated nucleated cell counts came from reference gene primer amplification. Sequencing was performed with immunoSEQ multiplex PCR; in TCRdb, only in-frame clones are kept and a portion is missing. That table is the source of V, J and clone size, and D and trimming were worked out from the DNA. The repertoire holds 75,000 to 100,000 clones, with approximately 80% as singletons. V gene TRBV6-5 combines with J gene TRBJ1-3; D may be TRBD1 (6 bases). Sequenced sample: peripheral blood. This TCR was sampled from a woman of 80 years or more with acute or convalescent COVID-19. The CDR3 here is CASSYQRGLRGNTIYF. DNA of the CDR3: TGTGCCAGCAGTTACCAGCGGGGGCTCAGAGGAAACACCATATATTTT.